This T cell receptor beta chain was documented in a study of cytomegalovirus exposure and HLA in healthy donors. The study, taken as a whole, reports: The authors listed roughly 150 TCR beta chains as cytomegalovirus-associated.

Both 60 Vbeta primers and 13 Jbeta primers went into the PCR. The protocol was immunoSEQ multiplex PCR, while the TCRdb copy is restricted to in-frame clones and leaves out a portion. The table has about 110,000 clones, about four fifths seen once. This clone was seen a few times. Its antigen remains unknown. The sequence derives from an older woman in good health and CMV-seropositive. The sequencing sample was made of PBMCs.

The CDR3 region has the DNA TGTGCCAGCAGCCTTTGGAGGGGTGAGCAGTTCTTC. Residues: CASSLWRGEQFF. The V and J genes are TRBV7-9 and TRBJ2-1, with D perhaps matching TRBD2 (6 bases). The CDR3 spans 12 residues. V lost 5 bases, J lost 9 bases, and 11 bases lay in between. Germline assignment: CDR1 SEHNR and CDR2 FQNEAQ (reference sequence).